This T cell receptor beta chain was captured in a study of blood T cell repertoires in COVID-19 (dated by TCRdb to between 2020 and 2021). As for the study more broadly: Collaborator samples came from the United States, Italy and Spain and covered acute and convalescent phases of COVID-19. The material from the prospective study consisted of cDNA or gDNA derived from T cells, B-cell-depleted T cells, or PBMCs. Deeply sampled blood TCRbeta repertoires from subjects exposed to, actively infected with, or recovered from COVID-19 were included in the dataset. The repertoires were released in a freely available public database meant as a resource for research on the immune response to SARS-CoV-2. Samples came from the ongoing ImmuneRACE study (first 160 participants) plus 1,254 subjects from 6 global collaborators. The sample metadata nearly always contained a de-identified subject ID, COVID-19 status, age in years and sex. Where available, HLA class I and class II types were obtained from metadata supplied by the sample provider rather than from assay-based typing. The study at large found these results: How much clinical and demographic metadata was included differed by source and by participant, and the metadata was provided uncurated.

Regarding this clone: Its recognized antigen is unknown. No qualities accompany the bases; no much larger clone lies one base away.

Each collaborating institution followed its own protocols to collect whole blood in K2EDTA tubes. For TCRbeta analysis, collaborator samples were shipped as frozen whole blood, as isolated PBMCs, or as DNA extracted from either sample type. The CDR3 sequence holds 13 residues, the cysteine and phenylalanine included. The retained sequence is limited to the CDR3, 39 bases, with the frame set at the first base. V is clipped by 1 base and J by 7 bases, and the sequence between their germline boundaries is 7 bases long. Based on the germline V gene, the CDR1 and CDR2 sequences are SGHTA and FQGTGA. The immunoSEQ Assay, a bias-controlled multiplex PCR, was used to amplify TCRbeta CDR3 regions from genomic DNA. The published analysis was carried out like this. The number of nucleated cells in each sample was estimated from the amplification of reference gene primers within the assay. To quantify the absolute abundance of each unique TCRbeta CDR3 rearrangement, sequence reads were collapsed and filtered. For each sample, productive Simpson clonality was calculated by taking the square root of Simpson's diversity index across productive rearrangements. Drawn from immuneACCESS, this table holds only the in-frame rearrangements with V and J called that TCRdb kept. Clones are partly lost; checked studies trace under half to an unresolved V gene and leave the rest unexplained. V and J calls and clone size are given by that table; D and trimming were obtained from the DNA. A total of around 200,000 clones appear in this sample, around four fifths of them only once. The ten largest clones take up less than 20% of the sample.

The source material was peripheral blood. This TCR derives from an elderly woman with active or convalescent COVID-19. The receptor chain draws on TRBV7-3 and TRBJ2-2; a confident D gene designation cannot be given. The nucleotide sequence is TGTGCCAGCAGCTTAAACGCGTACGGGGAGCTGTTTTTT. Translated, it reads CASSLNAYGELFF. The CDR3 plus the reference TRBV7-3 and TRBJ2-2 genes for the other parts give the full variable domain: GAGVSQTPSNKVTEKGKYVELRCDPISGHTALYWYRQSLGQGPEFLIYFQGTGAADDSGLPNDRFFAVRPEGSVSTLKIQRTERGDSAVYLCASSLNAYGELFFGEGSRLTVL.